This T cell receptor (beta chain) comes out of a study of T cell clonotyping in hematopoietic cell transplantation. Data came from immunoSEQ multiplex PCR; TCRdb stores just in-frame clones and leaves some out. The table includes about 9,400 clones, almost 80% detected once. Germline lookup yields CDR1 SGHRS and CDR2 YFSETQ. The J segment lost 3 bases and the V segment lost 1 base, leaving 5 bases of the junction unmatched. The CDR3 is made up of 15 amino acids. The genes are TRBV5-1 and TRBJ2-7; 9 nucleotides line up with TRBD2. This specimen consisted of PBMCs, obtained 180 days after allogeneic stem cell transplant. The origin of this receptor is a male patient between 40 and 49 years old who had an allogeneic stem cell transplant from a related donor, so the T cells may come from the graft donor. Some clones in this sample may be carry-over from other donors' samples. CDR3 in amino acids: CASSLSLAGFYEQYF. For the CDR3, the DNA is TGCGCCAGCAGCTTGTCCCTAGCGGGGTTCTACGAGCAGTACTTC.